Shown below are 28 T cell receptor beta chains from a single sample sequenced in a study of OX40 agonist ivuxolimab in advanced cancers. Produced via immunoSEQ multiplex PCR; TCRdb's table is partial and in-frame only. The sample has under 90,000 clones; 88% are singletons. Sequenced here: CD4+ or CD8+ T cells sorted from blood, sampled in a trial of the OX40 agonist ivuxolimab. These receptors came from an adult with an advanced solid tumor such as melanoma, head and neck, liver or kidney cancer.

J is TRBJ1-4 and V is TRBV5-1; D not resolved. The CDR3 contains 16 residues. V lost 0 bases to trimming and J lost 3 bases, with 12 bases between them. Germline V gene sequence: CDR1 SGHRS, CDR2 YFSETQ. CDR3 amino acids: CASSLVLGSANEKLFF. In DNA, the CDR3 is TGCGCCAGCAGCTTGGTTCTAGGGTCCGCTAATGAAAAACTGTTTTTT.

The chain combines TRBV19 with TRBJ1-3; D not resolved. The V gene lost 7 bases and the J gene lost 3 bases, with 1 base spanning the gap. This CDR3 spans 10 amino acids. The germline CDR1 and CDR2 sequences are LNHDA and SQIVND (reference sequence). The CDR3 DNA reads TGTGCCAGTAATGGAAACACCATATATTTT. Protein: CASNGNTIYF.

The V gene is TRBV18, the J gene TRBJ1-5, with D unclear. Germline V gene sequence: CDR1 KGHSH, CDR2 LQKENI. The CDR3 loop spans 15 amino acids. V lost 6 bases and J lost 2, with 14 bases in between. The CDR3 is CASSLSLGGNQPQHF. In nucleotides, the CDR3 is TGTGCCAGCTCCCTCAGCCTCGGAGGCAATCAGCCCCAGCATTTT.

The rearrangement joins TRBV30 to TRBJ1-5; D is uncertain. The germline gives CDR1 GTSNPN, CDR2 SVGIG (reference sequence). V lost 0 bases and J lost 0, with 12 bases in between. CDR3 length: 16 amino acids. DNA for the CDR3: TGTGCCTGGAGTGTACTGGGGAAGGGTAGCAATCAGCCCCAGCATTTT. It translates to CAWSVLGKGSNQPQHF.

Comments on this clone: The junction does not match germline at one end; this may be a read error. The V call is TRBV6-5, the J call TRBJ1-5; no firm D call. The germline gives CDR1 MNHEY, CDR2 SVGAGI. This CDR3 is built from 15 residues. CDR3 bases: TGTGCCAGCAGTAGAGAACCGTATAGCAATCAGCCCCGGCATTTT. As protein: CASSREPYSNQPRHF.

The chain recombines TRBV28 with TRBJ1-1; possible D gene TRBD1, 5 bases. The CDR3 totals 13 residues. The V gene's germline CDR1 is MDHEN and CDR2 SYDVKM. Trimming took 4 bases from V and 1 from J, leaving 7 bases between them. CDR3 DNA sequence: TGTGCCAGCAGTTCAACAGGGAACACTGAAGCTTTCTTT. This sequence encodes CASSSTGNTEAFF. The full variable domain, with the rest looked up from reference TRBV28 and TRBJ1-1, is DVKVTQSSRYLVKRTGEKVFLECVQDMDHENMFWYRQDPGLGLRLIYFSYDVKMKEKGDIPEGYSVSREKKERFSLILESASTNQTSMYLCASSSTGNTEAFFGQGTRLTVV.

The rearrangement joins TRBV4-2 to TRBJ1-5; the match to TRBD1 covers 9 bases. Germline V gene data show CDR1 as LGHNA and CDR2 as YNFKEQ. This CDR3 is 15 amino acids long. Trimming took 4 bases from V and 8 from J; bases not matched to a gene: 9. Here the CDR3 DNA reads TGTGCCAGCAGCCGTCGACAGGGGGAGTCGGAGCCCCAGCATTTT. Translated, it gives CASSRRQGESEPQHF.

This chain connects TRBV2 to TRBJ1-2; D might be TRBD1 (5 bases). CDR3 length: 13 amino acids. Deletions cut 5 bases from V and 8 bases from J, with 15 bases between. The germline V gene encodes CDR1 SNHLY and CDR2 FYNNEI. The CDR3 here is CASSPRDTPGYTF. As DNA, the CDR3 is TGTGCCAGCAGTCCCAGGGATACCCCCGGCTACACCTTC.

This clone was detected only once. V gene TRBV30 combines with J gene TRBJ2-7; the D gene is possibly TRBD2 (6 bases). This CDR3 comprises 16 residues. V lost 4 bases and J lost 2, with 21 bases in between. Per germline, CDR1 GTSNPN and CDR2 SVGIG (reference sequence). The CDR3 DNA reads TGTGCCTGGATTGAAACGAATCAGCGGGCCCCCTACGAGCAGTACTTC. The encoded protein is CAWIETNQRAPYEQYF.

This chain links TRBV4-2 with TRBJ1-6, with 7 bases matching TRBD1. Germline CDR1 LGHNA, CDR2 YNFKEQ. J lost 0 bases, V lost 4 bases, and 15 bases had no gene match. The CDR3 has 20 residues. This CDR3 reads CASSPRQGLIPNSYNSPLHF. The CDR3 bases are TGTGCCAGCAGCCCCAGACAGGGTTTAATTCCAAACTCCTATAATTCACCCCTCCACTTT.

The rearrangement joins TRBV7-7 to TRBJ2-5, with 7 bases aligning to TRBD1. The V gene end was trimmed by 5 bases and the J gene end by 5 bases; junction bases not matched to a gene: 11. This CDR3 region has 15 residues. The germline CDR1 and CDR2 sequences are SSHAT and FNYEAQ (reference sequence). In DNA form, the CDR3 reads TGTGCCAGCAGCCCCAGACAGGGTTTTAGGGAGACCCAGTACTTC. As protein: CASSPRQGFRETQYF.

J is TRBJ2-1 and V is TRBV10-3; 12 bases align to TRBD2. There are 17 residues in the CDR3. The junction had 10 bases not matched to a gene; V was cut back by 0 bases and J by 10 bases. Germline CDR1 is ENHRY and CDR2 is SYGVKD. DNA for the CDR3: TGTGCCATCAGTGAGTCGAAGGGACTAGCGGGCGCTTCCGAGCAGTTCTTC. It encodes CAISESKGLAGASEQFF.

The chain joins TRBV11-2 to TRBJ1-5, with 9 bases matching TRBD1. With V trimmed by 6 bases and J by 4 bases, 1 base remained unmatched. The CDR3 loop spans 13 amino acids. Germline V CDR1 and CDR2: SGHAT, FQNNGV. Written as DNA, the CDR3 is TGTGCCAGCAGGGGACAGGGAAATCAGCCCCAGCATTTT. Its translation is CASRGQGNQPQHF.

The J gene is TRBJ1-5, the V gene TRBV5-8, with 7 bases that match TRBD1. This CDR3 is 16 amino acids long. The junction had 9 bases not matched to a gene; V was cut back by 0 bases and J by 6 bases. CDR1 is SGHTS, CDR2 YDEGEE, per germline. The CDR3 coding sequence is TGTGCCAGCAGCTTGGGATCCGGGACAGCATTTCAGCCCCAGCATTTT. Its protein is CASSLGSGTAFQPQHF.

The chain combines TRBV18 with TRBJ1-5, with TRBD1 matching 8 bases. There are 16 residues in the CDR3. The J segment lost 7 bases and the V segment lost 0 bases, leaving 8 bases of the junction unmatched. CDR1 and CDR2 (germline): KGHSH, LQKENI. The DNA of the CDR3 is TGTGCCAGCTCACCACCGGGGGTGACAGGGGTCCAGCCCCAGCATTTT. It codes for CASSPPGVTGVQPQHF.

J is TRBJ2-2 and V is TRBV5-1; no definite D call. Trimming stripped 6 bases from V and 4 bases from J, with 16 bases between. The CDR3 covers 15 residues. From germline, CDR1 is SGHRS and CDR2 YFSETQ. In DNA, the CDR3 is TGCGCCAGCAACCTTTCCCCTGGCAGCACCGGGGAGCTGTTTTTT. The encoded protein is CASNLSPGSTGELFF.

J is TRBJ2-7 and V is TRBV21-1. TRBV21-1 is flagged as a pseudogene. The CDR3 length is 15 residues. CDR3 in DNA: TGTGCCAGCAGCAAAGGACCGAATTTGCCCTACGAGCAGTACTTC. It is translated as CASSKGPNLPYEQYF.

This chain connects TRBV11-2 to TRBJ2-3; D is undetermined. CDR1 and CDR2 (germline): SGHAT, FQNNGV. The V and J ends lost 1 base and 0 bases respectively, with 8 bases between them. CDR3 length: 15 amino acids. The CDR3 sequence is CASSLARRSTDTQYF. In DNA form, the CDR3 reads TGTGCCAGCAGCTTAGCCCGAAGGAGCACAGATACGCAGTATTTT. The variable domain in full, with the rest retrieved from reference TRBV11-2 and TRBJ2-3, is EAGVAQSPRYKIIEKRQSVAFWCNPISGHATLYWYQQILGQGPKLLIQFQNNGVVDDSQLPKDRFSAERLKGVDSTLKIQPAKLEDSAVYLCASSLARRSTDTQYFGPGTRLTVL.

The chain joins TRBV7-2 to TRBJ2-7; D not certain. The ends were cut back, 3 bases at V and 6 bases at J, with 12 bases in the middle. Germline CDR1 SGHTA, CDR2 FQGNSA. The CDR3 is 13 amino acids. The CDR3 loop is CASSFEGRGEQYF. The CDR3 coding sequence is TGTGCCAGCAGCTTCGAAGGCCGTGGCGAGCAGTACTTC.

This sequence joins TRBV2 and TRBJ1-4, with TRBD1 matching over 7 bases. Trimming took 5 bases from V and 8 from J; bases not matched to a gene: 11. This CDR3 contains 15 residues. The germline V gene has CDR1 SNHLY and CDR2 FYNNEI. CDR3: CASSFDRATREKLFF. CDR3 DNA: TGTGCCAGCAGTTTTGACAGGGCCACAAGGGAAAAACTGTTTTTT.

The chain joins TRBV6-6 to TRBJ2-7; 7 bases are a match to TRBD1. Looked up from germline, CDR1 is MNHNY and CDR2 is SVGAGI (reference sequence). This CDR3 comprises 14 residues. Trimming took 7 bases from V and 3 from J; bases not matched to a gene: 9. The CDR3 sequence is CASTTSDRVYEQYF. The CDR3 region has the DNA TGTGCCAGCACCACCTCAGACAGGGTCTACGAGCAGTACTTC.

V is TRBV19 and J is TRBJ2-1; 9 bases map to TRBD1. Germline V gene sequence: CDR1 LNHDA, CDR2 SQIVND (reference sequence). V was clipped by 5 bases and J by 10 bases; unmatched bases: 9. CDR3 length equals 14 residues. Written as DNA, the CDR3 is TGTGCCAGTAGTGCCGGACAGGGGCGGGGGGAGCAGTTCTTC. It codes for CASSAGQGRGEQFF.

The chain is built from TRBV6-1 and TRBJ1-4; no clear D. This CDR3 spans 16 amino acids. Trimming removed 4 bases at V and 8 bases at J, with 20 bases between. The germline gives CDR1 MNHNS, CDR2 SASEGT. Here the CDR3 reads CASSASSGPVEEKLFF. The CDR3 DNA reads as TGTGCCAGCAGTGCGTCGTCCGGGCCCGTAGAAGAAAAACTGTTTTTT.

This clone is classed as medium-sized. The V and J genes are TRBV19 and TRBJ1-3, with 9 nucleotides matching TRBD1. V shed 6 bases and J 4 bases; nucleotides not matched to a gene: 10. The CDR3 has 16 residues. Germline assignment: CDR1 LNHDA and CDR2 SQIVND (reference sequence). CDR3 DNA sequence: TGTGCCAGTAGCCCAAACAGGGGGCTGTACGGAAACACCATATATTTT. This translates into CASSPNRGLYGNTIYF.

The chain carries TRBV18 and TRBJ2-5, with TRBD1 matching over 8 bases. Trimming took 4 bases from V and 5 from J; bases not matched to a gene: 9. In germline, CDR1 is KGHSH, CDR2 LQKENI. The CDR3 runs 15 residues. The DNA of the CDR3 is TGTGCCAGCTCACAAAGTACAGGGGGTGTGGAGACCCAGTACTTC. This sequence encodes CASSQSTGGVETQYF.

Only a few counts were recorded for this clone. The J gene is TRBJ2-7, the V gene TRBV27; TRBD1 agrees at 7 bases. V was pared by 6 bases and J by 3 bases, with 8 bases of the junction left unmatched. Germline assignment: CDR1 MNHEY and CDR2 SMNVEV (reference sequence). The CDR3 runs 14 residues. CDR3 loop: CASSRQGNRYEQYF. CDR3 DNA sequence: TGTGCCAGCAGCCGACAGGGAAACCGCTACGAGCAGTACTTC.

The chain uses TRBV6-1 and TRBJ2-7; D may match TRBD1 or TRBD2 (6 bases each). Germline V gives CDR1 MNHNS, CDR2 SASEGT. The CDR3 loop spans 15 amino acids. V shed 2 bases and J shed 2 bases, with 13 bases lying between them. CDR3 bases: TGTGCCAGCAGTGAACAACCGGGGGCCCCCTACGAGCAGTACTTC. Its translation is CASSEQPGAPYEQYF.

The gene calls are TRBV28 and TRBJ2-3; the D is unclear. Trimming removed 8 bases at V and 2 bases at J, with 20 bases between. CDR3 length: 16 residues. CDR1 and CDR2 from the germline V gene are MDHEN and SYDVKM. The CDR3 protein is CASPSLERKITDTQYF. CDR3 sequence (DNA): TGTGCCAGCCCGTCCCTGGAGAGGAAGATCACAGATACGCAGTATTTT.